The 24 T cell receptor beta chains below come from one sample, sequenced in a study of identifying expanded T cells in peripheral blood. Method: immunoSEQ multiplex PCR; TCRdb's copy keeps in-frame clones and lacks some. The sample holds about 78,000 clones; approximately 84% are singletons and the top ten take under 20%. The material sequenced was blood. Receptors originate from a person aged 18-70 years in good health.

This sequence joins TRBV1 and TRBJ1-4; TRBD1 is the table's D call, not checked against the DNA. TRBV1 is an annotated pseudogene. The CDR3 contains 17 residues. The CDR3 reads CTSSRQGGGVNNEKLFF. The CDR3 bases are TGCACCAGCAGCCGACAGGGAGGTGGGGTTAATAATGAAAAACTGTTTTTT.

The CDR3, as DNA: TGTGCCAGCAGCTTGGCGTCCGGGAGTTACGAGCAGTACTTC. Its protein is CASSLASGSYEQYF. V and J are TRBV5-6 and TRBJ2-7; maybe TRBD2 (6 bases). Germline-derived CDR1 and CDR2 are SGHDT and YYEEEE. This CDR3 contains 14 residues. Trimming removed 0 bases at V and 4 bases at J, with 11 bases between.

V usage is TRBV6-6 and J usage is TRBJ2-7; no clear D. The germline V gene has CDR1 MNHNY and CDR2 SVGAGI (reference sequence). V lost 7 bases, J lost 2 bases, and 6 bases lay in between. This CDR3 spans 11 amino acids. The CDR3 sequence is CASIAPYEQYF. The CDR3 region has the DNA TGTGCCAGCATTGCCCCCTACGAGCAGTACTTC.

V is TRBV7-2 and J is TRBJ2-1; 11 bases align to TRBD2. Germline V gives CDR1 SGHTA, CDR2 FQGNSA. Trimming took 5 bases from V and 5 from J; bases not matched to a gene: 5. CDR3 length: 15 residues. The CDR3 nucleotides read TGTGCCAGCAGCCTACTAGCGGGGGACCACAATGAGCAGTTCTTC. Translating it yields CASSLLAGDHNEQFF.

This chain joins TRBV19 and TRBJ2-2; the match to TRBD1 covers 7 bases. The CDR3 runs to 14 residues. J gave up 1 base and V 9 bases, and 5 bases lay outside the gene matches. Germline CDR1 is LNHDA and CDR2 is SQIVND (reference sequence). CDR3 bases: TGTGCCAGCTGTCGGACAGGGAACACCGGGGAGCTGTTTTTT. It encodes CASCRTGNTGELFF.

V and J are TRBV5-1 and TRBJ2-7, with D possibly TRBD2 on 6 matching bases. Germline V gene sequence: CDR1 SGHRS, CDR2 YFSETQ. Trimming left V 4 bases short and J 2 bases short, with 16 bases between. The CDR3 extends over 15 amino acids. CDR3 sequence (DNA): TGCGCCAGCAGCGGGGGGATGGCCAGGACCTACGAGCAGTACTTC. This codes for CASSGGMARTYEQYF. Using reference TRBV5-1 and TRBJ2-7 for the parts outside the CDR3, the full variable domain is KAGVTQTPRYLIKTRGQQVTLSCSPISGHRSVSWYQQTPGQGLQFLFEYFSETQRNKGNFPGRFSGRQFSNSRSEMNVSTLELGDSALYLCASSGGMARTYEQYFGPGTRLTVT.

This clone was counted a single time. The V call is TRBV7-9, the J call TRBJ2-7; TRBD2 agrees at 13 bases. Germline CDR1 and CDR2: SEHNR and FQNEAQ (reference sequence). CDR3 length equals 18 residues. With V trimmed by 4 bases and J by 0 bases, 9 bases remained unmatched. Here the CDR3 DNA reads TGTGCCAGCAGCTGGGGGGGACTAGCGGGAAGAAGCTCCTACGAGCAGTACTTC. Protein product: CASSWGGLAGRSSYEQYF.

CDR3: CASSWGRFPNYGYTF. The CDR3 nucleotides are TGTGCCAGCAGCTGGGGCAGGTTTCCTAACTATGGCTACACCTTC. The chain is built from TRBV5-6 and TRBJ1-2; maybe TRBD1 (5 bases). The CDR3 loop spans 15 amino acids. Trimming took 3 bases from V and 0 from J, leaving 12 bases between them. The germline CDR1 and CDR2 sequences are SGHDT and YYEEEE.

This clone was found once. This chain uses TRBV9 with TRBJ2-2; tentative D call: TRBD2 (5 bases). CDR1 SGDLS and CDR2 YYNGEE come from the germline V gene. This CDR3 contains 14 residues. Trimming cost V 1 base and J 4 bases, with 8 bases left between them. CDR3 residues: CASSVYAGTGELFF. CDR3 coding DNA: TGTGCCAGCAGCGTATATGCGGGCACCGGGGAGCTGTTTTTT.

The DNA for the CDR3 is TGTGCCAGCAGTCCAGTGGGGGGCGCGGACACCGGGGAGCTGTTTTTT. Protein sequence: CASSPVGGADTGELFF. This rearrangement joins TRBV11-3 to TRBJ2-2; D is perhaps TRBD1 or TRBD2 (6 bases each). Per germline, CDR1 SGHNT and CDR2 YENEEA. Trimming took 6 bases from V and 3 from J, leaving 17 bases between them. CDR3 length: 16 amino acids. The entire variable domain, with the rest obtained from reference TRBV11-3 and TRBJ2-2, is as follows: EAGVVQSPRYKIIEKKQPVAFWCNPISGHNTLYWYLQNLGQGPELLIRYENEEAVDDSQLPKDRFSAERLKGVDSTLKIQPAELGDSAVYLCASSPVGGADTGELFFGEGSRLTVL.

V and J are TRBV9 and TRBJ1-2; possibly TRBD1 for D (5 bases). The CDR3 covers 15 residues. The germline gives CDR1 SGDLS, CDR2 YYNGEE. Trimming removed 0 bases at V and 0 bases at J, with 9 bases between. CDR3 bases: TGTGCCAGCAGCGTAGGACAGAATACTAACTATGGCTACACCTTC. Its translation: CASSVGQNTNYGYTF.

This clone was observed once. The V gene is TRBV7-2, the J gene TRBJ2-7; 7 bases are shared with TRBD1. Looked up from germline, CDR1 is SGHTA and CDR2 is FQGNSA. The CDR3 is 13 amino acids. V was clipped by 5 bases and J by 4 bases; unmatched bases: 5. The CDR3 nucleotides are TGTGCCAGCAGCCCTAAGACAGGGTACGAGCAGTACTTC. Translated, it gives CASSPKTGYEQYF.

This clone was recorded once. V is TRBV9 and J is TRBJ2-1; TRBD2 agrees at 11 bases. This CDR3 contains 15 residues. V trimming: 4 bases; J trimming: 6 bases; junction bases outside the gene matches: 6. From germline, CDR1 is SGDLS and CDR2 YYNGEE. The CDR3 loop reads CASSRQGTSGNEQFF. The CDR3 coding sequence is TGTGCCAGCAGCCGACAAGGGACTAGCGGCAATGAGCAGTTCTTC.

The chain joins TRBV7-8 to TRBJ1-1; no reliable D call. CDR1 SGHVS and CDR2 FQNEAQ come from the germline V gene. Trimming left V 5 bases short and J 4 bases short, with 11 bases between. This CDR3 region has 13 residues. CDR3 loop: CASSEAPVTEAFF. The DNA for the CDR3 is TGTGCCAGCAGCGAAGCCCCAGTCACTGAAGCTTTCTTT. Using reference TRBV7-8 and TRBJ1-1 for the parts outside the CDR3, the full variable domain is GAGVSQSPRYKVAKRGQDVALRCDPISGHVSLFWYQQALGQGPEFLTYFQNEAQLDKSGLPSDRFFAERPEGSVSTLKIQRTQQEDSAVYLCASSEAPVTEAFFGQGTRLTVV.

This rearrangement joins TRBV7-2 to TRBJ1-2; TRBD1 matches at 8 bases. J was trimmed by 8 bases and V by 5 bases; bases with no gene match: 10. Germline loops: CDR1 SGHTA, CDR2 FQGNSA. This CDR3 has 14 amino acids. CDR3 sequence: CASSPRTGKGGYTF. CDR3 coding DNA: TGTGCCAGCAGCCCCCGGACAGGGAAGGGAGGCTACACCTTC. Variable domain in full (rest from reference TRBV7-2 and TRBJ1-2): GAGVSQSPSNKVTEKGKDVELRCDPISGHTALYWYRQSLGQGLEFLIYFQGNSAPDKSGLPSDRFSAERTGGSVSTLTIQRTQQEDSAVYLCASSPRTGKGGYTFGSGTRLTVV.

V is TRBV7-2 and J is TRBJ2-7; 12 bases match TRBD2. The CDR3 is 15 residues long. CDR1 is SGHTA and CDR2 is FQGNSA in the germline V gene. V lost 5 bases and J lost 5; bases outside the gene matches: 7. CDR3 DNA: TGTGCCAGCAGCAGACTAGCGGGAGAACCCCACGAGCAGTACTTC. It codes for CASSRLAGEPHEQYF.

The chain carries TRBV11-2 and TRBJ2-1, with 7 nucleotides matching TRBD1. With 1 base clipped from V and 7 bases from J, the junction kept 13 bases outside the gene matches. This CDR3 is built from 17 residues. Per the germline V gene, CDR1 is SGHAT and CDR2 is FQNNGV. As DNA, the CDR3 is TGTGCCAGCAGCTTAGGGCAGGGACAGAGAAAGTTGAATGAGCAGTTCTTC. This gives the protein CASSLGQGQRKLNEQFF.

The V gene is TRBV6-5, the J gene TRBJ1-1, with 9 bases lining up with TRBD1. From germline, CDR1 is MNHEY and CDR2 SVGAGI. The CDR3 is 13 residues long. The V segment lost 9 bases and the J segment 6 bases; nucleotides outside the gene matches: 8. The CDR3 here is CASQRTGAAEAFF. CDR3 DNA: TGTGCCAGTCAGAGGACAGGGGCGGCTGAAGCTTTCTTT.

The chain couples TRBV10-3 to TRBJ1-4; no reliable D call. This CDR3 comprises 14 residues. Germline V CDR1 and CDR2: ENHRY, SYGVKD. The V and J ends lost 6 bases and 1 base respectively, with 9 bases between them. The CDR3 nucleotides are TGTGCCATCAGCCCCCGGGAAACTAATGAAAAACTGTTTTTT. Encoded protein: CAISPRETNEKLFF.

About this clone: The junction departs from germline at one end; a sequencing error may be responsible. This chain connects TRBV2 to TRBJ1-2; TRBD1 agrees at 8 bases. The CDR3 spans 13 residues. Germline CDR1 reads SNHLY; CDR2 reads FYNNEI. CDR3 sequence: CACRGQAAYGYTF. CDR3 bases: TGTGCCTGCAGGGGACAGGCCGCCTATGGCTACACCTTC. Full variable domain (outside the CDR3, taken from reference TRBV2 and TRBJ1-2): EPEVTQTPSHQVTQMGQEVILRCVPISNHLYFYWYRQILGQKVEFLVSFYNNEISEKSEIFDDQFSVERPDGSNFTLKIRSTKLEDSAMYFCACRGQAAYGYTFGSGTRLTVV.

The V gene is TRBV9, the J gene TRBJ2-7; 7 nucleotides line up with TRBD1. This CDR3 is built from 14 residues. V shed 4 bases and J 2 bases; nucleotides not matched to a gene: 6. CDR1 SGDLS and CDR2 YYNGEE come from the germline V gene. The CDR3: CASSLRQGAYEQYF. In DNA form, the CDR3 reads TGTGCCAGCAGCTTAAGACAGGGAGCCTACGAGCAGTACTTC.

The rearrangement uses TRBV7-8 and TRBJ1-2; 10 positions match TRBD1. Germline CDR1 SGHVS, CDR2 FQNEAQ. The CDR3 sequence is 17 residues long. Losses at the gene ends were 2 bases for V and 3 bases for J; bases not matched to a gene: 9. CDR3 residues: CASSLRAFGTGDYGYTF. The CDR3 DNA follows: TGTGCCAGCAGCTTACGGGCTTTCGGGACAGGGGACTATGGCTACACCTTC.

The V and J genes are TRBV5-1 and TRBJ2-3, with 7 bases identical to TRBD1. Looked up from germline, CDR1 is SGHRS and CDR2 is YFSETQ. The length of the CDR3 is 15 residues. Trimming cost V 3 bases and J 5 bases; bases outside gene matches: 9. CDR3 nucleotides: TGCGCCAGCAGCTCGGACAGGCCTCGAGGAGATACGCAGTATTTT. This codes for CASSSDRPRGDTQYF. The variable domain in full, completed from reference TRBV5-1 and TRBJ2-3, reads KAGVTQTPRYLIKTRGQQVTLSCSPISGHRSVSWYQQTPGQGLQFLFEYFSETQRNKGNFPGRFSGRQFSNSRSEMNVSTLELGDSALYLCASSSDRPRGDTQYFGPGTRLTVL.

The chain combines TRBV11-3 with TRBJ2-7, with 8 bases aligning to TRBD1. The V and J ends lost 5 bases and 4 bases, in that order; junction bases with no gene match: 4. CDR3 length equals 13 residues. CDR1 is SGHNT, CDR2 YENEEA, per germline. The CDR3 spells CASSTGQGYEQYF. DNA of the CDR3: TGTGCCAGCAGCACCGGACAGGGTTACGAGCAGTACTTC.